These T cell receptor beta chains were read from a single sample in a study of blood T cell repertoires in COVID-19. Profiled with immunoSEQ multiplex PCR; TCRdb holds only in-frame clones, not every one. The repertoire holds 350,000 to 500,000 clones, with approximately 90% as singletons. Sequencing input: peripheral blood. The receptors come from a man between 18 and 29 years old with COVID-19, enrolled during active disease. Each CDR3 is given with its conserved first and last residue. D genes are given only for firm matches.

>TRBJ1-2|.|TRBV24-1
CATSEDSGYYGYTF
>TRBJ2-2|TRBD1|TRBV27
CASRGTGTTGELFF
>TRBJ2-7|TRBD2|TRBV27
CASSLRGQARTSGKAHEQYF
>TRBJ1-5|.|TRBV12-3/TRBV12-4
CATGAANQPQHF
>TRBJ2-1|.|TRBV19
CASSMGFYNEQFF
>TRBJ2-7|.|TRBV2
CASSERRSPYEQYF
>TRBJ2-7|TRBD1|TRBV3-1/TRBV3-2
CASSRGTGDRNEQYF
>TRBJ1-5|.|TRBV21-1
CASTSPGNSDQPQHF
>TRBJ1-1|.|TRBV6-6
CASSYVRGGNTEAFF
>TRBJ2-6|.|TRBV5-1
CASSLAAGRGSGANVLTF
>TRBJ1-4|.|TRBV6-6
CASSYQKNEKLFF
>TRBJ2-3|TRBD2|TRBV6-6
CASSYPTSGYTDTQYF
>TRBJ2-1|TRBD2|TRBV30
CAWTTSGPYNEQFF